A selection of T cell receptor beta chains follows, all from one sample in a study of blood T cell repertoires in COVID-19. Using immunoSEQ multiplex PCR, the repertoire was profiled, and TCRdb retains in-frame clones only, with some absent. In the table there are 160,000 or so clones, just under 80% of which are singletons. The sequencing input was peripheral blood. These TCRs come from a woman of 80 years or more with acute or convalescent COVID-19. Both conserved end residues are part of each CDR3. The D gene is left open where the match is weak. The listing skips clone size in some rows; elsewhere it reads once, few, many or a size class.

clone size: .
V gene: TRBV27
J gene: TRBJ2-1
D gene: TRBD2
CDR3 protein: CASSLSVLAGAGEQFF
CDR3 DNA: TGTGCCAGCAGTTTATCAGTTCTAGCGGGAGCTGGTGAGCAGTTCTTC

clone size: .
V gene: TRBV5-1
J gene: TRBJ1-5
D gene: .
CDR3 protein: CASSPAGPSNQPQHF
CDR3 DNA: TGCGCCAGCAGCCCGGCAGGTCCGTCGAATCAGCCCCAGCATTTT

clone size: .
V gene: TRBV11-3
J gene: TRBJ2-1
D gene: .
CDR3 protein: CASSLRSEGEQFF
CDR3 DNA: TGTGCCAGCAGCTTAAGGAGCGAGGGTGAGCAGTTCTTC

clone size: .
V gene: TRBV6-6
J gene: TRBJ2-3
D gene: .
CDR3 protein: CAVNRGTDTQYF
CDR3 DNA: TGTGCCGTAAACAGGGGCACAGATACGCAGTATTTT

clone size: .
V gene: TRBV5-1
J gene: TRBJ1-1
D gene: .
CDR3 protein: CASSLTSGSGDEAFF
CDR3 DNA: TGCGCCAGCAGCTTGACGTCAGGGTCGGGTGATGAAGCTTTCTTT

clone size: .
V gene: TRBV20-1
J gene: TRBJ1-1
D gene: TRBD1
CDR3 protein: CSASRTGGTEAFF
CDR3 DNA: TGCAGTGCCAGTAGGACAGGAGGGACTGAAGCTTTCTTT

clone size: .
V gene: TRBV27
J gene: TRBJ1-5
D gene: .
CDR3 protein: CASTQSATGSNQPQHF
CDR3 DNA: TGTGCCAGCACGCAGAGTGCGACGGGGAGCAATCAGCCCCAGCATTTT

clone size: .
V gene: TRBV5-1
J gene: TRBJ1-1
D gene: .
CDR3 protein: CASSLAPGDTEAFF
CDR3 DNA: TGCGCCAGCAGCTTGGCCCCGGGGGACACTGAAGCTTTCTTT

clone size: .
V gene: TRBV11-2
J gene: TRBJ2-7
D gene: .
CDR3 protein: CASSFRTEAEQYF
CDR3 DNA: TGTGCCAGCAGCTTCCGGACAGAAGCCGAGCAGTACTTC

clone size: .
V gene: TRBV27
J gene: TRBJ1-5
D gene: .
CDR3 protein: CASSSQGGSNQPQHF
CDR3 DNA: TGTGCCAGCAGTTCACAGGGAGGGAGCAATCAGCCCCAGCATTTT

clone size: few
V gene: TRBV19
J gene: TRBJ2-1
D gene: TRBD2
CDR3 protein: CASTWGTSGYNEQFF
CDR3 DNA: TGTGCCAGTACGTGGGGGACTAGCGGTTACAATGAGCAGTTCTTC

clone size: .
V gene: TRBV2
J gene: TRBJ2-5
D gene: TRBD2
CDR3 protein: CASSEGLAGGQETQYF
CDR3 DNA: TGTGCCAGCAGTGAAGGGCTAGCGGGGGGACAAGAGACCCAGTACTTC

clone size: .
V gene: TRBV5-6
J gene: TRBJ2-1
D gene: .
CDR3 protein: CASSLTSSYNEQFF
CDR3 DNA: TGTGCCAGCAGCTTGACTAGTTCCTACAATGAGCAGTTCTTC

clone size: once
V gene: TRBV7-9
J gene: TRBJ1-3
D gene: .
CDR3 protein: CASSLSTGNTIYF
CDR3 DNA: TGTGCCAGCAGCTTATCCACAGGAAACACCATATATTTT

clone size: .
V gene: TRBV5-1
J gene: TRBJ1-6
D gene: .
CDR3 protein: CASSDTPSSYNSPLHF
CDR3 DNA: TGCGCCAGCAGCGACACACCGAGCTCCTATAATTCACCCCTCCACTTT

clone size: once
V gene: TRBV18
J gene: TRBJ2-3
D gene: .
CDR3 protein: CASSPRSRGPDTQYF
CDR3 DNA: TGTGCCAGCTCACCAAGGAGCAGGGGTCCAGATACGCAGTATTTT

clone size: few
V gene: TRBV5-1
J gene: TRBJ2-1
D gene: TRBD2
CDR3 protein: CASRFSGSSYNEQFF
CDR3 DNA: TGCGCCAGCAGATTTAGCGGGAGCTCCTACAATGAGCAGTTCTTC

clone size: few
V gene: TRBV12-5
J gene: TRBJ2-3
D gene: TRBD1
CDR3 protein: CASGLGTGVGKGTQYF
CDR3 DNA: TGTGCTAGTGGTTTGGGGACAGGGGTGGGAAAGGGTACGCAGTATTTT

clone size: .
V gene: TRBV28
J gene: TRBJ1-4
D gene: TRBD1
CDR3 protein: CASSSSGTGGEKLFF
CDR3 DNA: TGTGCCAGCAGTAGCTCCGGGACAGGGGGCGAAAAACTGTTTTTT

clone size: .
V gene: TRBV5-4
J gene: TRBJ2-2
D gene: TRBD2
CDR3 protein: CASSRLAGASRDGELFF
CDR3 DNA: TGTGCCAGCAGCCGCTTAGCGGGAGCCAGTCGGGACGGGGAGCTGTTTTTT

clone size: .
V gene: TRBV15
J gene: TRBJ2-6
D gene: .
CDR3 protein: CAIQHSGANVLTF
CDR3 DNA: TGTGCCATCCAACACTCTGGGGCCAACGTCCTGACTTTC

clone size: .
V gene: TRBV30
J gene: TRBJ2-2
D gene: .
CDR3 protein: CAWRRGSTGELFF
CDR3 DNA: TGTGCCTGGAGGAGGGGGAGCACCGGGGAGCTGTTTTTT

clone size: .
V gene: TRBV5-1
J gene: TRBJ1-6
D gene: TRBD1
CDR3 protein: CASSYRVQGASSYNSPLHF
CDR3 DNA: TGCGCCAGCTCCTATCGGGTCCAGGGGGCGAGCTCCTATAATTCACCCCTCCACTTT